This T cell receptor beta chain was documented in a study of blood T cell repertoires in COVID-19. The overall study: Sample material is recorded as cDNA or gDNA derived from T cells, B-cell-depleted T cells, or PBMCs.

This table comes from immunoSEQ multiplex PCR, and its TCRdb copy is limited to in-frame clones, with some not included. The sample lists around 64,000 clones, roughly two thirds seen once, with 51% in the top ten. Participant ages covered roughly 18 to 89 years across about 25 US areas. Someone with COVID-19 had been met by exposed participants within 2 weeks before study entry. Sequenced: PBMCs or T cells enriched from blood (not recorded which). The origin of this receptor is a woman aged 60-75 years who had been exposed to COVID-19.

The CDR3 nucleotides are TGTGCCAGCAGCCCGGTTCGAGGGGGGGCGAATAGGGAAGAGACCCAGTACTTC. It codes for CASSPVRGGANREETQYF. The chain uses TRBV7-7 and TRBJ2-5, with D possibly matching TRBD2 (7 bases). Trimming removed 5 bases from V and 3 bases from J, with 25 bases in between. CDR1 is SSHAT, CDR2 FNYEAQ, per germline (reference sequence). This CDR3 spans 18 amino acids.